This T cell receptor (beta chain) was sequenced during a study of cytomegalovirus exposure and HLA in healthy donors. At the level of the study: The approximately 710 first-cohort repertoires and the 100 to 150 validation repertoires shared the same platform, a later analysis reported.

A word on this clone: Antigen specificity is unknown.

The study's findings and limits: Many donors shared some public TCRs, even though most TCR sequences were rare. According to a subsequent analysis, TCR clusters from the first cohort were inclined to appear together in the roughly 110 validation repertoires.

This table comes from immunoSEQ multiplex PCR, and its TCRdb copy is limited to in-frame clones, with some not included. The sample lists around 120,000 clones, 86% seen once, with roughly 5.3% in the top ten. Looked up from germline, CDR1 is MGHRA and CDR2 is YSYEKL. V lost 4 bases, J lost 1 base, and 10 bases stayed unmatched. There are 17 residues in the CDR3. The sequence derives from a man aged 18 to 30 in good health and CMV-seronegative. V and J are TRBV4-1 and TRBJ2-5, with 9 bases identical to TRBD2. Sequencing used PBMCs. This chain's CDR3 is CASSLTGGGALQETQYF. CDR3 sequence (DNA): TGCGCCAGCAGCCTCACCGGCGGGGGGGCCCTCCAAGAGACCCAGTACTTC.